The 14 T cell receptor beta chains below were found in one sample sequenced in a study of T cells in Graves' hyperthyroidism and ophthalmopathy. Amplified regions were TCR beta CDR3 sequences from RNA transcripts. Using the HTBI primer set, a first-round RT-PCR was run on the TCR CDR3. One entry per CDR3 protein, called by TCRdb with MiXCR from the multiplex PCR reads. This sample carries fewer than 500,000 distinct CDR3 sequences, roughly 14% of them seen once, and the ten largest clones take 20%. Source material: blood. These receptors were taken from a woman aged 25-40 years with Graves' ophthalmopathy.

This clonotype was recorded many times. The chain has TRBV18 and TRBJ2-1; D gene uncertain. The V end was cut by 0 bases, the J end by 5 bases, with 2 bases between. CDR1 KGHSH and CDR2 LQKENI come from the germline V gene. The CDR3 is 12 residues long. The chain's CDR3 is CASSPPDNEQFF. CDR3 nucleotide sequence: TGTGCCAGCTCACCACCAGACAATGAGCAGTTCTTC.

This clonotype was found a few times. V gene TRBV19 combines with J gene TRBJ2-7, with no clear D. The germline gives CDR1 LNHDA, CDR2 SQIVND (reference sequence). Trimming stripped 8 bases from V and 5 bases from J, with 13 bases between. This CDR3 has 12 amino acids. The CDR3 is CASRTPWDEQYF. The CDR3 DNA follows: TGTGCCAGTCGGACCCCATGGGACGAGCAGTACTTC.

This clonotype was recorded many times. This chain joins TRBV18 and TRBJ2-5; D unclear. The CDR3 runs to 15 residues. The V gene lost 3 bases and the J gene lost 5 bases, with 16 bases spanning the gap. Germline-derived CDR1 and CDR2 are KGHSH and LQKENI. CDR3 in amino acids: CASSPYVTVGETQYF. The DNA for the CDR3 is TGTGCCAGCTCACCTTATGTAACGGTTGGGGAGACCCAGTACTTC.

This clonotype was seen ten or more times. This sequence joins TRBV12-3 or TRBV12-4 and TRBJ2-7, with D tentatively TRBD1 (6 bases). The CDR3 runs to 12 residues. Trimming removed 3 bases at V and 5 bases at J, with 8 bases between. This chain's CDR3 is CASSFGQNEQYF. CDR3 nucleotides: TGTGCCAGCAGTTTCGGACAGAACGAGCAGTACTTC.

The chain couples TRBV5-1 to TRBJ1-6; D perhaps matches TRBD1 (5 bases). The CDR3 length is 15 residues. The V end was cut by 0 bases, the J end by 4 bases, with 8 bases between. In germline, CDR1 is SGHRS, CDR2 YFSETQ. The CDR3 bases are TGCGCCAGCAGCTTGGCGGGGGGATATAATTCACCCCTCCACTTT. Translating gives CASSLAGGYNSPLHF.

Details on this clonotype: Being one base from a much bigger clone, this may be a read error. The chain employs TRBV19 and TRBJ1-1; D call uncertain. This CDR3 has 14 residues. V gave up 5 bases and J gave up 4 bases, with 14 bases separating them. CDR1 and CDR2 (germline): LNHDA, SQIVND (reference sequence). In DNA, the CDR3 is TGTGCCAGTAGTGTCGGCGAGTGGGGCACTGAAGCTTTCTTT. Translated, it gives CASSVGEWGTEAFF. The full variable domain, its missing parts supplied by reference TRBV19 and TRBJ1-1, is DGGITQSPKYLFRKEGQNVTLSCEQNLNHDAMYWYRQDPGQGLRLIYYSQIVNDFQKGDIAEGYSVSREKKESFPLTVTSAQKNPTAFYLCASSVGEWGTEAFFGQGTRLTVV.

This clonotype was observed a few times. This chain uses TRBV4-2 with TRBJ2-3; 12 bases line up with TRBD1. Trimming took 3 bases from V and 5 from J; bases not matched to a gene: 6. The germline V gene encodes CDR1 LGHNA and CDR2 YNFKEQ. CDR3 length: 16 amino acids. CDR3 residues: CASSHGTGGEKDTQYF. Here the CDR3 DNA reads TGTGCCAGCAGCCACGGGACAGGGGGCGAGAAAGATACGCAGTATTTT.

This clonotype came up many times. This chain links TRBV28 with TRBJ2-1; D perhaps matches TRBD2 (6 bases). Between the trimmed V and J ends, which lost 5 bases and 0 bases, there was a span of 14 bases. Germline V gives CDR1 MDHEN, CDR2 SYDVKM. This CDR3 is built from 16 residues. CDR3 nucleotide sequence: TGTGCCAGCAGTCCCCCCCCCGGGGGCTCCTACAATGAGCAGTTCTTC. Translated: CASSPPPGGSYNEQFF.

There are many counts of this clonotype. The V call is TRBV5-4, the J call TRBJ2-7; D might be TRBD1 (6 bases). V lost 0 bases and J lost 5, with 12 bases in between. The CDR3 loop spans 14 amino acids. Looked up from germline, CDR1 is SGHNT and CDR2 is YYREEE (reference sequence). The CDR3 here is CASSLGDTAHEQYF. CDR3 nucleotide sequence: TGTGCCAGCAGCTTGGGGGACACCGCCCACGAGCAGTACTTC.

This clonotype was counted at least ten times. The J gene is TRBJ2-1, the V gene TRBV20-1; D unclear. V was clipped by 4 bases and J by 9 bases, with 13 bases between them. This CDR3 has 12 residues. Germline lookup yields CDR1 DFQATT and CDR2 SNEGSKA (reference sequence). The CDR3 region has the DNA TGCAGTGCTACCGGAAAAAATGCTGAGCAGTTCTTC. As protein: CSATGKNAEQFF.

This clonotype was observed many times. The genes are TRBV20-1 and TRBJ2-7; no clear D. From germline, CDR1 is DFQATT and CDR2 SNEGSKA (reference sequence). V lost 3 bases and J 4 bases, leaving 16 bases between the germline ends. This CDR3 region has 14 residues. This chain's CDR3 is CSASFRIPGYEQYF. The DNA of the CDR3 is TGCAGTGCTAGCTTTAGGATTCCCGGATACGAGCAGTACTTC.

This clonotype came up many times. The rearrangement links TRBV30 to TRBJ2-6; the match to TRBD1 covers 8 bases. The germline V gene encodes CDR1 GTSNPN and CDR2 SVGIG (reference sequence). The length of the CDR3 is 17 residues. V lost 4 bases to trimming and J lost 0 bases; unmatched junction nucleotides: 8. CDR3 region: CAWKPPGGLSGANVLTF. The CDR3 DNA is TGTGCCTGGAAGCCCCCAGGGGGCCTCTCTGGGGCCAACGTCCTGACTTTC. Variable domain in full (rest from reference TRBV30 and TRBJ2-6): SQTIHQWPATLVQPVGSPLSLECTVEGTSNPNLYWYRQAAGRGLQLLFYSVGIGQISSEVPQNLSASRPQDRQFILSSKKLLLSDSGFYLCAWKPPGGLSGANVLTFGAGSRLTVL.

The V call is TRBV9, the J call TRBJ2-7; 7 positions agree with TRBD2. V gave up 0 bases and J gave up 1 base; unmatched junction bases: 4. This CDR3 spans 15 amino acids. Germline V gene lookup returns CDR1 SGDLS and CDR2 YYNGEE. This CDR3 is CASSVELGGSYEQYF. Written as DNA, the CDR3 is TGTGCCAGCAGCGTAGAGTTGGGGGGGTCCTACGAGCAGTACTTC.

The gene calls are TRBV9 and TRBJ1-4; 7 positions agree with TRBD1. CDR3 length equals 14 residues. Germline assignment: CDR1 SGDLS and CDR2 YYNGEE. The V segment lost 2 bases and the J segment 3 bases; nucleotides outside the gene matches: 1. DNA of the CDR3: TGTGCCAGCAGCGTGGGACAGCCTAATGAAAAACTGTTTTTT. Amino acids: CASSVGQPNEKLFF.